A single sample gave rise to the 25 T cell receptor beta chains below, sequenced in a study of shared clonotypes between healthy human individuals. Using immunoSEQ multiplex PCR, the repertoire was profiled, and TCRdb retains in-frame clones only, with some absent. The data show some 2,400,000 clones, 90% to 97% seen once. The sequenced material came from naive CD4+ T cells sorted from blood. Stated subset: CD45RA+ positively selected. These receptors were collected from a man between 18 and 29 years old in good health.

The chain recombines TRBV10-3 with TRBJ2-7; 9 nucleotides line up with TRBD1. The V gene's germline CDR1 is ENHRY and CDR2 SYGVKD. The CDR3 runs to 18 residues. The V segment lost 5 bases and the J segment 0 bases; nucleotides outside the gene matches: 14. The CDR3 DNA is TGTGCCATCAGTACGACAGGGGGTGCATATTTAGACTCCTACGAGCAGTACTTC. Amino acids: CAISTTGGAYLDSYEQYF.

The CDR3 DNA follows: TGCGCCAGCAGCATCAGGGGAGAGACCCAGTACTTC. This codes for CASSIRGETQYF. V is TRBV5-1 and J is TRBJ2-5; D perhaps matches TRBD1 (6 bases). CDR1 is SGHRS, CDR2 YFSETQ, per germline. Trimming stripped 4 bases from V and 4 bases from J, with 8 bases between. CDR3 length: 12 amino acids.

Notes on this clone: This CDR3 is also generated by other DNA sequences in the sample. This chain connects TRBV5-1 to TRBJ1-3, with D unresolved. The CDR3 totals 14 residues. CDR1 is SGHRS and CDR2 is YFSETQ in the germline V gene. V shed 0 bases and J shed 0 bases, with 4 bases lying between them. As DNA, the CDR3 is TGCGCCAGCAGCTTGGCCGGCTCTGGAAACACCATATATTTT. This translates into CASSLAGSGNTIYF. Complete variable domain (other parts from reference TRBV5-1 and TRBJ1-3): KAGVTQTPRYLIKTRGQQVTLSCSPISGHRSVSWYQQTPGQGLQFLFEYFSETQRNKGNFPGRFSGRQFSNSRSEMNVSTLELGDSALYLCASSLAGSGNTIYFGEGSWLTVV.

The chain recombines TRBV27 with TRBJ2-7, with TRBD2 matching 8 bases. This CDR3 is 14 amino acids long. Trimming cost V 3 bases and J 3 bases; bases outside gene matches: 4. Germline loops: CDR1 MNHEY, CDR2 SMNVEV (reference sequence). The CDR3: CASSFTSGIYEQYF. The CDR3 coding sequence is TGTGCCAGCAGTTTTACTAGCGGCATCTACGAGCAGTACTTC.

The chain recombines TRBV5-1 with TRBJ1-2; possibly TRBD1 for D (5 bases). The ends were cut back, 4 bases at V and 3 bases at J, with 13 bases in the middle. The CDR3 spans 14 residues. Per the germline V gene, CDR1 is SGHRS and CDR2 is YFSETQ. In nucleotides, the CDR3 is TGCGCCAGCAGCCAACGTCCGGGGGACTATGGCTACACCTTC. This translates into CASSQRPGDYGYTF.

V and J are TRBV7-9 and TRBJ2-7; 13 nucleotides agree with TRBD2. The CDR3 consists of 18 residues. Unmatched junction bases numbered 16, after V lost 8 bases and J lost 3 bases. CDR1 and CDR2 (germline): SEHNR, FQNEAQ (reference sequence). The CDR3 loop reads CASGALAGTSGKLYEQYF. The CDR3 DNA is TGTGCCAGCGGGGCGCTGGCCGGGACTAGCGGGAAACTCTACGAGCAGTACTTC.

The chain has TRBV28 and TRBJ1-5, with D possibly being TRBD1 (6 bases). The CDR3 extends over 12 amino acids. Germline V gives CDR1 MDHEN, CDR2 SYDVKM. The germline V and J ends were trimmed by 8 bases and 6 bases, with 11 bases remaining between them. The CDR3, as DNA: TGTGCCAGCCTGGGGGGCAGTCAGCCCCAGCATTTT. Encoded protein: CASLGGSQPQHF.

This clone was counted a few times. The chain uses TRBV6-1 and TRBJ1-2; a possible D gene is TRBD1 (5 bases). The CDR3 covers 12 residues. V lost 4 bases, J lost 3 bases, and 6 bases lay in between. From germline, CDR1 is MNHNS and CDR2 SASEGT. The CDR3 reads CASSVGDYGYTF. CDR3 bases: TGTGCCAGCAGTGTAGGGGACTATGGCTACACCTTC.

The chain links TRBV5-4 to TRBJ1-3; D might be TRBD1 (6 bases). CDR3 size: 15 residues. The V end lost 3 bases, the J end lost 4 bases, and 14 bases lay between the germline ends. Germline CDR1 SGHNT, CDR2 YYREEE (reference sequence). In nucleotides, the CDR3 is TGTGCCAGCAGCTCGGTGGACAGCACCGGAAACACCATATATTTT. Its translation is CASSSVDSTGNTIYF.

This clone was recorded once. The chain has TRBV2 and TRBJ2-1; 10 bases map to TRBD2. J lost 3 bases, V lost 6 bases, and 5 bases had no gene match. The CDR3 spans 15 residues. The germline V gene encodes CDR1 SNHLY and CDR2 FYNNEI. The CDR3 spells CASSPSGGGYNEQFF. The CDR3 DNA reads as TGTGCCAGCAGCCCCAGCGGGGGGGGCTACAATGAGCAGTTCTTC.

This chain connects TRBV7-2 to TRBJ1-1; 7 bases line up with TRBD1. Germline-derived CDR1 and CDR2 are SGHTA and FQGNSA. The CDR3 is made up of 12 amino acids. V was pared by 4 bases and J by 7 bases, with 3 bases of the junction left unmatched. This chain's CDR3 is CASSSQGIEAFF. The CDR3 DNA sequence: TGTGCCAGCAGCTCACAGGGGATTGAAGCTTTCTTT.

The chain employs TRBV5-1 and TRBJ2-7; D perhaps matches TRBD1 (7 bases). Trimming took 4 bases from V and 6 from J, leaving 14 bases between them. CDR1 SGHRS and CDR2 YFSETQ come from the germline V gene. The CDR3 totals 13 residues. The CDR3 sequence is CASSTGDLSEQYF. CDR3 in DNA: TGCGCCAGCAGCACAGGGGACTTATCCGAGCAGTACTTC.

The chain employs TRBV10-1 and TRBJ2-3; a possible D gene is TRBD1 (6 bases). V gave up 0 bases and J gave up 0 bases, with 13 bases separating them. There are 17 residues in the CDR3. From germline, CDR1 is WNHNN and CDR2 SYGVQD (reference sequence). The CDR3 bases are TGCGCCAGCAGTGAGTCGGACAGACCGTCTAGCACAGATACGCAGTATTTT. As protein: CASSESDRPSSTDTQYF.

The rearrangement joins TRBV19 to TRBJ1-2, with D perhaps TRBD1 (5 bases). With 5 bases removed from V and 5 bases from J, the gap between germline ends came to 15 bases. CDR3 size: 14 residues. CDR1 is LNHDA and CDR2 is SQIVND in the germline V gene (reference sequence). The CDR3 sequence is CASSEQASRYGYTF. The CDR3 DNA reads as TGTGCCAGTAGTGAACAGGCCTCCCGGTATGGCTACACCTTC.

This chain connects TRBV5-6 to TRBJ1-6; perhaps TRBD1 as D (6 bases). The CDR3 runs to 15 residues. The ends were cut back, 6 bases at V and 8 bases at J, with 18 bases in the middle. Per the germline V gene, CDR1 is SGHDT and CDR2 is YYEEEE. CDR3 sequence: CASTPRPRGHSPLHF. CDR3 bases: TGTGCCAGCACCCCCCGGCCCAGGGGACATTCACCCCTCCACTTT.

The V call is TRBV5-1, the J call TRBJ2-6; D unclear. This CDR3 spans 13 amino acids. Per germline, CDR1 SGHRS and CDR2 YFSETQ. Deletions cut 6 bases from V and 2 bases from J, with 6 bases between. CDR3: CASTEAGANVLTF. The CDR3 nucleotides read TGCGCCAGCACGGAAGCTGGGGCCAACGTCCTGACTTTC.

This chain joins TRBV9 and TRBJ1-2; weak D call: TRBD1 (5 bases). The CDR3 sequence is 14 residues long. Trimming stripped 4 bases from V and 4 bases from J, with 14 bases between. Germline V gene sequence: CDR1 SGDLS, CDR2 YYNGEE. This chain's CDR3 is CASSPGPRAYGYTF. The CDR3 DNA is TGTGCCAGCAGCCCGGGACCCCGGGCCTATGGCTACACCTTC.

This chain connects TRBV19 to TRBJ1-2; D perhaps matches TRBD1 (5 bases). CDR1 LNHDA and CDR2 SQIVND come from the germline V gene (reference sequence). The CDR3 loop spans 13 amino acids. With 4 bases removed from V and 4 bases from J, the gap between germline ends came to 10 bases. The CDR3 loop reads CASSSPGLYGYTF. The CDR3 nucleotides read TGTGCCAGTAGTAGTCCGGGACTCTATGGCTACACCTTC.

The chain is built from TRBV6-5 and TRBJ2-3; possibly TRBD2 for D (5 bases). CDR3 length equals 16 residues. Trimming removed 3 bases at V and 4 bases at J, with 17 bases between. The germline V gene encodes CDR1 MNHEY and CDR2 SVGAGI. CDR3 nucleotides: TGTGCCAGCAGTTATAAGCGGCTAAAAGACGCAGATACGCAGTATTTT. This gives the protein CASSYKRLKDADTQYF.

The genes are TRBV10-2 and TRBJ2-2; 7 nucleotides match TRBD2. CDR3 length equals 15 residues. Per germline, CDR1 WSHSY and CDR2 SAAADI. The V segment lost 6 bases and the J segment 5 bases; nucleotides outside the gene matches: 9. The CDR3 is CASRWTRTYTGELFF. The CDR3 DNA reads as TGCGCCAGCAGGTGGACTAGGACGTATACCGGGGAGCTGTTTTTT.

This clone was observed once. V and J are TRBV28 and TRBJ1-5; 9 bases line up with TRBD1. Per the germline V gene, CDR1 is MDHEN and CDR2 is SYDVKM. CDR3 length equals 21 residues. V lost 3 bases, J lost 0 bases, and 18 bases stayed unmatched. The CDR3 DNA is TGTGCCAGCAGTTTTTACCAATCTTTATTTGGGACAGGGAATAGCAATCAGCCCCAGCATTTT. This gives the protein CASSFYQSLFGTGNSNQPQHF.

The gene calls are TRBV7-2 and TRBJ2-3; TRBD1 aligns across 11 bases. V dropped 4 bases and J dropped 3; count of bases not matched to a gene: 9. The CDR3 covers 17 residues. The V gene's germline CDR1 is SGHTA and CDR2 FQGNSA. Here the CDR3 reads CASSSRGTGGWTDTQYF. CDR3 bases: TGTGCCAGCAGCTCCCGGGGGACAGGGGGGTGGACAGATACGCAGTATTTT.

This clone has only one observation. This chain joins TRBV7-9 and TRBJ1-6, with 7 bases aligning to TRBD1. The CDR3 sequence is 14 residues long. Looked up from germline, CDR1 is SEHNR and CDR2 is FQNEAQ (reference sequence). Losses at the gene ends were 6 bases for V and 5 bases for J; bases not matched to a gene: 4. The CDR3 spells CASSGTADNSPLHF. The CDR3 bases are TGTGCCAGCAGTGGGACAGCAGATAATTCACCCCTCCACTTT.

This sequence joins TRBV28 and TRBJ1-5, with D perhaps matching TRBD1 (5 bases). Deletions cut 6 bases from V and 5 bases from J, with 17 bases between. The CDR3 has 15 residues. Germline V gene data show CDR1 as MDHEN and CDR2 as SYDVKM. The CDR3 DNA is TGTGCCAGCAGGGGGTGGCGGGGAGGGGATCAGCCCCAGCATTTT. It yields the protein CASRGWRGGDQPQHF.

The chain recombines TRBV9 with TRBJ1-3, with D unresolved. The CDR3 is 15 amino acids. V dropped 2 bases and J dropped 0 bases, with 9 bases sitting between them. The germline CDR1 and CDR2 sequences are SGDLS and YYNGEE. CDR3 nucleotide sequence: TGTGCCAGCAGCGTCTCCAGTAACTCTGGAAACACCATATATTTT. It translates to CASSVSSNSGNTIYF.